This is a list of T cell receptor beta chains from one sample in a study of blood T cell repertoires in COVID-19. Generated by immunoSEQ multiplex PCR, the TCRdb table keeps only in-frame clones and is missing some. The sample holds some 69,000 clones; roughly 73% are singletons and the top ten take approximately 45%. Input material: peripheral blood. The receptors come from a human donor in a cohort sampled during active COVID-19. The CDR3 runs from the conserved cysteine through the conserved F or W. A D gene is named only where the DNA matches it firmly. Clone sizes are given selectively: once, few, many, or a class where the clone is expanded.

v_gene,abundance,j_gene,d_gene,CDR3nt,CDR3aa
TRBV7-2,.,TRBJ1-1,.,TGTGCCAGCAGCCCGCAGACAGGGAACACTGAAGCTTTCTTT,CASSPQTGNTEAFF
TRBV5-1,.,TRBJ2-3,.,TGCGCCAGCAGCTCTGGGGGGGCGTTAGGAGATACGCAGTATTTT,CASSSGGALGDTQYF
TRBV19,.,TRBJ2-3,TRBD2,TGTGCCAGTAAAGATAGAGGTAGCGGGTTAAGCACAGATACGCAGTATTTT,CASKDRGSGLSTDTQYF
TRBV6-5,.,TRBJ2-1,.,TGTGCCAGCAGTTGGGACTTTTCCGACAATGAGCAGTTCTTC,CASSWDFSDNEQFF
TRBV6-5,.,TRBJ2-1,TRBD2,TGTGCCAGCAGTCGGACTAGCGAAGGGATGGATGAGCAGTTCTTC,CASSRTSEGMDEQFF
TRBV5-8,.,TRBJ1-2,.,TGTGCCAGCACCCCGGCCGGGGGGAACTATGGCTACACCTTC,CASTPAGGNYGYTF
TRBV7-8,once,TRBJ2-1,TRBD1,TGTGCCAGCAGCCGGGACAGGGCCAATGAGCAGTTCTTC,CASSRDRANEQFF
TRBV7-8,.,TRBJ2-7,TRBD1,TGTGCCAGCAGCTTAGGCGGACAGGGCACCTACGAGCAGTACTTC,CASSLGGQGTYEQYF
TRBV7-9,.,TRBJ1-3,.,TGTGCCAGCAGCTTACTGGGGGACACTGGAAACACCATATATTTT,CASSLLGDTGNTIYF
TRBV6-5,.,TRBJ2-5,TRBD2,TGTGCCAGCAGAGTAGCGGGGGCAGGGGAGACCCAGTACTTC,CASRVAGAGETQYF
TRBV27,.,TRBJ2-2,TRBD2,TGTGCCAGCCGGCCATCAGGCGGGAGAGGGACCGGGGAGCTGTTTTTT,CASRPSGGRGTGELFF
TRBV11-2,.,TRBJ2-3,.,TGTGCCAGCAGCTTAGAGTCGGGCAGGGGGGCCCAAGATACGCAGTATTTT,CASSLESGRGAQDTQYF
TRBV10-2,.,TRBJ2-5,.,TGCGCCAGCAGTGTGGCTCAAGAGACCCAGTACTTC,CASSVAQETQYF
TRBV27,.,TRBJ1-5,TRBD1,TGTGCCAGCAGTTCGGGGACAGTTAGCAATCAGCCCCAGCATTTT,CASSSGTVSNQPQHF
TRBV19,few,TRBJ1-3,.,TGTGCCAGTAGAAGTCCAGGGCCTGGAAACACCATATATTTT,CASRSPGPGNTIYF
TRBV2,.,TRBJ1-2,TRBD1,TGTGCCAGCAGTGACGCGGACAGGGACTATGGCTACACCTTC,CASSDADRDYGYTF
TRBV5-1,.,TRBJ1-1,.,TGCGCCAGCAGCGAAACAGGGATGAACACTGAAGCTTTCTTT,CASSETGMNTEAFF
TRBV28,.,TRBJ2-5,.,TGTGCCAGCAGGGCAGGGTTACAAGAGACCCAGTACTTC,CASRAGLQETQYF
TRBV3-1/TRBV3-2,.,TRBJ2-7,TRBD1,TGTGCCAGCAGCCAGCGTGGACACAGGGGTGACGGGCAGTACTTC,CASSQRGHRGDGQYF
TRBV28,.,TRBJ2-7,TRBD1,TGTGCCAGCAGTCCCCCGGGACAGGGACTCTACGAGCAGTACTTC,CASSPPGQGLYEQYF
TRBV7-8,once,TRBJ2-1,.,TGTGCCAGCAGCACCCGAGGGGAGGATGAGCAGTTCTTC,CASSTRGEDEQFF
TRBV7-9,few,TRBJ1-1,.,TGTGCCAGCATCCTACAGGGCATGAACACTGAAGCTTTCTTT,CASILQGMNTEAFF
TRBV27,.,TRBJ1-6,TRBD1,TGTGCCAGCAGTTCCCGGACAGGGGTTCATAATTCACCCCTCCACTTT,CASSSRTGVHNSPLHF
TRBV5-1,once,TRBJ1-1,TRBD1,TGCGCCAGCAGCCCCGGGACAGGGGGGACCCGGAACACTGAAGCTTTCTTT,CASSPGTGGTRNTEAFF
TRBV3-1/TRBV3-2,few,TRBJ2-7,TRBD1,TGTGCCAGCAGCCAAGGCCCACAGGGGACCTACGAGCAGTACTTC,CASSQGPQGTYEQYF
TRBV6-5,.,TRBJ1-4,.,TGTGCCAGCAGTTACGGCAGATTTAATGAAAAACTGTTTTTT,CASSYGRFNEKLFF
TRBV5-1,.,TRBJ2-2,TRBD1,TGCGCCAGCAGCTTGATACAGGGGTACACCGGGGAGCTGTTTTTT,CASSLIQGYTGELFF
TRBV19,.,TRBJ1-4,TRBD1,TGTGCCAGTTGGACAGGGTCTAATGAAAAACTGTTTTTT,CASWTGSNEKLFF
TRBV5-1,.,TRBJ1-2,.,TGCGCCAGCAGCTTGGCACAGGCCGCTTATGGCTACACCTTC,CASSLAQAAYGYTF
TRBV7-8,.,TRBJ2-2,.,TGTGCCAGCAGCTTAGGGCAGGGTAACACCGGGGAGCTGTTTTTT,CASSLGQGNTGELFF
TRBV5-4,.,TRBJ1-4,.,TGTGCCAGCAGCTTGCCAGGGCGGGAGGAAAAACTGTTTTTT,CASSLPGREEKLFF
TRBV5-1,large,TRBJ1-1,.,TGCGCCAGCACCATGGACTGGAACACTGAAGCTTTCTTT,CASTMDWNTEAFF
TRBV6-1,.,TRBJ1-5,.,TGTGCCAGCAGTGAAGCCCAGACAGGATACAATTATCTGGGGCAGCCCCAGCATTTT,CASSEAQTGYNYLGQPQHF
TRBV5-4,.,TRBJ2-7,.,TGTGCCAGCAGCATAGACCCTGCGCGGGAGCAGTACTTC,CASSIDPAREQYF
TRBV5-4,.,TRBJ1-4,.,TGTGCCAGCAGCTTGGGGCAGAATGAAAAACTGTTTTTT,CASSLGQNEKLFF
TRBV2,.,TRBJ2-3,.,TGTGCCAGCAGGAAGAACAGGTGGATGACCACAGATACGCAGTATTTT,CASRKNRWMTTDTQYF
TRBV7-9,.,TRBJ2-1,TRBD1,TGTGCCAGCACCCGTTATAGGGGACAGAAGAGCTCCTACAATGAGCAGTTCTTC,CASTRYRGQKSSYNEQFF